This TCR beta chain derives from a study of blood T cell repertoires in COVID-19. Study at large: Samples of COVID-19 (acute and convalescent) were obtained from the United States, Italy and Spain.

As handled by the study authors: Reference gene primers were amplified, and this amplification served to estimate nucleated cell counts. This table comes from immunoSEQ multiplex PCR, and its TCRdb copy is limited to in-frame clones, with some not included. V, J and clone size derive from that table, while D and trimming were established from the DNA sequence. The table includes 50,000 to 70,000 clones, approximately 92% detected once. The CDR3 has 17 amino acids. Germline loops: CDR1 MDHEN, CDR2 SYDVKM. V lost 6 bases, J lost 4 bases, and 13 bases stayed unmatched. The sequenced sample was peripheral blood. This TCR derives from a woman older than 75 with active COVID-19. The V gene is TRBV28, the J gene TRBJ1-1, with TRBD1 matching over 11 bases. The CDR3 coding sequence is TGTGCCAGCAGCCCCGGACAGGGGGCGGTTAAGGGCACTGAAGCTTTCTTT. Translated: CASSPGQGAVKGTEAFF. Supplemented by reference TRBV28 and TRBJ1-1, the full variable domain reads DVKVTQSSRYLVKRTGEKVFLECVQDMDHENMFWYRQDPGLGLRLIYFSYDVKMKEKGDIPEGYSVSREKKERFSLILESASTNQTSMYLCASSPGQGAVKGTEAFFGQGTRLTVV.